Here is one TCR beta chain with its context. No antigen is known for it. As originally analysed: Sampled TCR counts reached a median of about 90,000 per sample, with values ranging from about 20,000 to 700,000. TCRdb itself ran the RACE reads through MiXCR, one entry per CDR3 protein. The V and J calls were determined by TCRdb, not by the authors. The sample includes about 39,000 distinct CDR3 sequences, approximately 13% of them seen just once. These data come from a study of human T cells and chemical hapten exposure. Study as a whole: Alopecia areata, totalis or universalis affected patients, mainly female. Study-level results: Among TCRs, those above 1 in 1000 frequency were unaffected by DPC sensitization.

This sample's time point: pre-sensitization, week 0. The treatment: therapeutic diphenylcyclopropenone sensitization with weekly scalp DPC. Germline V gene data show CDR1 as DFQATT and CDR2 as SNEGSKA (reference sequence). The CDR3 runs 11 residues. Trimming shortened V by 7 bases and J by 3 bases, and 7 bases separated the two germline ends. This sequence joins TRBV20-1 and TRBJ2-1; D perhaps matches TRBD2 (5 bases). Specimen: whole blood, collected in connection with sensitization to the hapten diphenylcyclopropenone (DPC). This clonotype originated in a woman in her thirties with alopecia areata. Some clones in this sample may be carry-over from other donors' samples. CDR3 residues: CSGGSYNEQFF. The CDR3 nucleotides read TGCAGTGGTGGGAGCTACAATGAGCAGTTCTTC.